This T cell receptor (beta chain) derives from a study of cytomegalovirus exposure and HLA in healthy donors. Background on the study: T cells numbering about 180 million yielded 117 million unique TCR beta sequences in an earlier analysis.

For this clone: Its antigen is currently unknown.

60 Vbeta and 13 Jbeta primers were used in PCR. TCRdb keeps only in-frame clones here, not all; method: immunoSEQ multiplex PCR. The data contain 220,000 or so clones, more than 60% of them singletons. Findings of the study overall: Cytomegalovirus-associated TCR beta chains were listed, numbering around 150.

The CDR3 covers 14 residues. CDR1 and CDR2 (germline): ENHRY, SYGVKD. V lost 4 bases and J 4 bases, leaving 8 bases between the germline ends. The sequencing input was PBMCs. This sequence was found in a woman in her 30s in good health and CMV-seronegative. This chain uses TRBV10-3 with TRBJ1-6, with a weak D call TRBD1 (5 bases). The CDR3 DNA reads TGTGCCATCAGTGGGGGGGAATATAATTCACCCCTCCACTTT. Translating gives CAISGGEYNSPLHF.